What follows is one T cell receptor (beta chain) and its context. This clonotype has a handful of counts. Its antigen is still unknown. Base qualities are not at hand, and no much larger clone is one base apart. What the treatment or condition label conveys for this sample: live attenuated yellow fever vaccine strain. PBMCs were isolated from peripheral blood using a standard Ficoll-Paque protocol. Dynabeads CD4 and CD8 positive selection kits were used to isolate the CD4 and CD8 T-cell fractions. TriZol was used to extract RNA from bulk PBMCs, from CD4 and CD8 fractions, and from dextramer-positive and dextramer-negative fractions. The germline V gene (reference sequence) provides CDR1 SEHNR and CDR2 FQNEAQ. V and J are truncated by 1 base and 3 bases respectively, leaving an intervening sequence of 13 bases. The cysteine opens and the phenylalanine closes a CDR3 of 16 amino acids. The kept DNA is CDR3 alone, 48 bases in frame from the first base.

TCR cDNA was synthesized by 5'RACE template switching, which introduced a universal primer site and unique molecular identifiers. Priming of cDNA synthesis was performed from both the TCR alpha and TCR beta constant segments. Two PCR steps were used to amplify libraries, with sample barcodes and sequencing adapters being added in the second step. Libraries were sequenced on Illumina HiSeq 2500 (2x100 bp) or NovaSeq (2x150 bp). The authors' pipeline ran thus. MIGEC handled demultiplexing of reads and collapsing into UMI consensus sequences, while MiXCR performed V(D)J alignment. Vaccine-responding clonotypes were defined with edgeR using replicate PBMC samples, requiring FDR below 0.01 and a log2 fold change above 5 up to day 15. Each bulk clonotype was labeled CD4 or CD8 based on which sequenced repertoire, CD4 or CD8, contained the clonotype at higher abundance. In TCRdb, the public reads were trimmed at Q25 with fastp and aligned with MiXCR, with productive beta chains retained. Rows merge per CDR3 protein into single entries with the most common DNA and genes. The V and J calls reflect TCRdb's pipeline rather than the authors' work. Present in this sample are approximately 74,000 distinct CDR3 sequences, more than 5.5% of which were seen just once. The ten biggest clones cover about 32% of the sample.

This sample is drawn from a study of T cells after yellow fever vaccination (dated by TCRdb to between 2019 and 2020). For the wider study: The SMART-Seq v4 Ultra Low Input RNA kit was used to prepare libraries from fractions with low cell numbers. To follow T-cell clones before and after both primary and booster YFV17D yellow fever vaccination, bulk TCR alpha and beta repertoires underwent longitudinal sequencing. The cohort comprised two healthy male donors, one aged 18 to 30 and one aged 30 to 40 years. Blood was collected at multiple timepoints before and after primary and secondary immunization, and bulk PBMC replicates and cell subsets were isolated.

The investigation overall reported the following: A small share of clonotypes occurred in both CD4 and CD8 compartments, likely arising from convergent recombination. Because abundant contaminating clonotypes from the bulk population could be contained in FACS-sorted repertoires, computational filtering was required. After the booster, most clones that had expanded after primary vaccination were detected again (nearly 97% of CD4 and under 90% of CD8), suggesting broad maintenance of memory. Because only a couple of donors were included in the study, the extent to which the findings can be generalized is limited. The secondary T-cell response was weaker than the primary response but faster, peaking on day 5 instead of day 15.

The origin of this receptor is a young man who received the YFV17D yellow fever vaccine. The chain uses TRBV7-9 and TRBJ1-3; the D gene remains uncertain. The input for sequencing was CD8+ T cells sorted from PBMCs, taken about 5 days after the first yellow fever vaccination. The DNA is TGTGCCAGCAGCTTAGGGTATGATAATAATGGAAACACCATATATTTT. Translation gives CASSLGYDNNGNTIYF. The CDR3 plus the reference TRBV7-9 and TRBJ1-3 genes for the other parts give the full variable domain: DTGVSQNPRHKITKRGQNVTFRCDPISEHNRLYWYRQTLGQGPEFLTYFQNEAQLEKSRLLSDRFSAERPKGSFSTLEIQRTEQGDSAMYLCASSLGYDNNGNTIYFGEGSWLTVV.